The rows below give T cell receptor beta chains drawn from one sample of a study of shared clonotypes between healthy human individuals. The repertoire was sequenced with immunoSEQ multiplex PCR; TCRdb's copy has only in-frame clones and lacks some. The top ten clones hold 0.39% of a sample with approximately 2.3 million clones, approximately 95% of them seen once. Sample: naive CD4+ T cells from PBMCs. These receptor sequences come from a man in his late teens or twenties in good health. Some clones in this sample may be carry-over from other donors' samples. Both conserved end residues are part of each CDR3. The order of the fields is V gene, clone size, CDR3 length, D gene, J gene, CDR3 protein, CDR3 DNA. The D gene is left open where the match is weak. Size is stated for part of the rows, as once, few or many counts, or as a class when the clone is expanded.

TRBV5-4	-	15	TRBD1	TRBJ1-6	CASSTDRGTGSPLHF	TGTGCCAGCAGCACCGACAGGGGAACGGGGTCACCCCTCCACTTT
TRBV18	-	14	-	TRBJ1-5	CASSVGSSNQPQHF	TGTGCCAGCTCAGTGGGTAGCAGCAATCAGCCCCAGCATTTT
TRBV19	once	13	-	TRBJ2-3	CASSPPVPATQYF	TGTGCCAGTAGTCCCCCGGTCCCCGCTACGCAGTATTTT
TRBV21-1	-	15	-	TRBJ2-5	CASSNRLGGQETQYF	TGTGCCAGCAGCAACCGTCTAGGTGGCCAAGAGACCCAGTACTTC
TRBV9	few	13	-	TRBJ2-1	CASSVATDNEQFF	TGTGCCAGCAGCGTAGCTACGGACAATGAGCAGTTCTTC
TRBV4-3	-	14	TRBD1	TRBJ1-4	CASSYRDSNEKLFF	TGCGCCAGCAGCTACCGGGACAGCAATGAAAAACTGTTTTTT
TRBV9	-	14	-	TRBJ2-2	CASSVESRSGELFF	TGTGCCAGCAGCGTAGAGTCGCGTTCCGGGGAGCTGTTTTTT
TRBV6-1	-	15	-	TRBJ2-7	CASRAPGSRIYEQYF	TGTGCCAGCAGGGCCCCCGGGTCCCGAATCTACGAGCAGTACTTC
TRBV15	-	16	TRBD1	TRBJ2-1	CATSRTKTGANNEQFF	TGTGCCACCAGCAGAACAAAGACAGGGGCCAACAATGAGCAGTTCTTC
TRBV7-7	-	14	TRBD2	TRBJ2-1	CASSLASGSGEQFF	TGTGCCAGCAGCTTAGCTAGCGGGAGCGGTGAGCAGTTCTTC
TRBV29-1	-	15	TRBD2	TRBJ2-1	CSATRLAGGGNEQFF	TGCAGCGCTACGCGACTAGCGGGAGGAGGTAATGAGCAGTTCTTC
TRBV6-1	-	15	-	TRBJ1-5	CASSERLDSNQPQHF	TGTGCCAGCAGTGAAAGATTGGATAGCAATCAGCCCCAGCATTTT
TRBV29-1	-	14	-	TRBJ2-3	CSVSPLSSTDTQYF	TGCAGCGTTAGCCCCCTCTCTAGCACAGATACGCAGTATTTT
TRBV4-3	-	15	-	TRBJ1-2	CASSQGTQGNYGYTF	TGCGCCAGCAGCCAAGGGACGCAGGGAAACTATGGCTACACCTTC
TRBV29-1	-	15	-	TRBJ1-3	CSVTPGGSPGNTIYF	TGCAGCGTTACCCCGGGGGGATCTCCTGGAAACACCATATATTTT
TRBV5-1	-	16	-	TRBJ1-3	CASSLVPGYGGNTIYF	TGCGCCAGCAGCTTGGTACCGGGTTATGGCGGAAACACCATATATTTT
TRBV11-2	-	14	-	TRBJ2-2	CASSLVSFTGELFF	TGTGCCAGCAGCTTAGTTTCCTTCACCGGGGAGCTGTTTTTT
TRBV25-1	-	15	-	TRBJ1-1	CASSGVPEWGAEAFF	TGTGCCAGCAGTGGGGTCCCCGAGTGGGGGGCTGAAGCTTTCTTT
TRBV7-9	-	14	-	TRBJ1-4	CASSERRSEEKLFF	TGTGCCAGCAGCGAACGGAGGTCGGAGGAAAAACTGTTTTTT
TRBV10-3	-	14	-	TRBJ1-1	CAIRGRTGNTEAFF	TGTGCCATCAGGGGTCGGACGGGGAACACTGAAGCTTTCTTT
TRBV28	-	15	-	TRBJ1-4	CASSLADSGNEKLFF	TGTGCCAGCAGTTTAGCGGACAGCGGGAATGAAAAACTGTTTTTT
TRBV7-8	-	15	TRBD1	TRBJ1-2	CASSSRTGVKDGYTF	TGTGCCAGCAGCTCTAGAACAGGGGTTAAGGATGGCTACACCTTC
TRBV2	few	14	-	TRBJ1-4	CASSPLVPGEKLFF	TGTGCCAGCAGTCCCTTGGTTCCGGGAGAAAAACTGTTTTTT
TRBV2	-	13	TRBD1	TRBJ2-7	CASSAGGPYEQYF	TGTGCCAGCAGTGCAGGGGGCCCCTACGAGCAGTACTTC
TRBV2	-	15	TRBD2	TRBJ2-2	CASRIRGSDTGELFF	TGTGCCAGCAGGATCCGCGGGAGCGACACCGGGGAGCTGTTTTTT
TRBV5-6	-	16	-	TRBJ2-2	CASSLVGATNTGELFF	TGTGCCAGCAGCTTGGTGGGAGCGACGAACACCGGGGAGCTGTTTTTT
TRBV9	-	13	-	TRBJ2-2	CASSVAVPGELFF	TGTGCCAGCAGCGTAGCGGTTCCCGGGGAGCTGTTTTTT
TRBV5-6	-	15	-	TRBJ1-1	CASSLSPTANTEAFF	TGTGCCAGCAGCTTGTCCCCTACAGCGAACACTGAAGCTTTCTTT
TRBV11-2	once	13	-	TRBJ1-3	CASSPLMRHTIYF	TGTGCCAGCAGCCCCCTCATGCGTCACACCATATATTTT
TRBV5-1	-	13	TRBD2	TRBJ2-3	CASKRGSTDTQYF	TGCGCCAGCAAGCGGGGTAGCACAGATACGCAGTATTTT
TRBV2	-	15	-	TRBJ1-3	CASSEATVTGNTIYF	TGTGCCAGCAGTGAAGCGACGGTGACTGGAAACACCATATATTTT
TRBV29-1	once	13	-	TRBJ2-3	CSVEGGSTDTQYF	TGCAGCGTTGAAGGGGGCAGCACAGATACGCAGTATTTT
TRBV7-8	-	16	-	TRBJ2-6	CASSLGARAGANVLTF	TGTGCCAGCAGCTTAGGAGCAAGGGCTGGGGCCAACGTCCTGACTTTC
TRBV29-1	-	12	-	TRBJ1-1	CSVEGHQIGAFF	TGCAGCGTTGAAGGACACCAGATTGGGGCTTTCTTT
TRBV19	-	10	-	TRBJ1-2	CAFPRTGYTF	TGTGCCTTTCCCCGTACTGGCTACACCTTC
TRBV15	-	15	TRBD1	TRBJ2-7	CATSLRTGGSYEQYF	TGTGCCACCAGCTTACGGACAGGGGGGTCCTACGAGCAGTACTTC
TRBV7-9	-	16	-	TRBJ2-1	CASSSTGTENYNEQFF	TGTGCCAGCAGCTCGACCGGGACTGAAAACTACAATGAGCAGTTCTTC
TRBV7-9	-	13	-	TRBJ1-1	CASSPRDSGEAFF	TGTGCCAGCAGTCCCCGGGACTCCGGGGAAGCTTTCTTT
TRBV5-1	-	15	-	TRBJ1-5	CASSIGTDSNQPQHF	TGCGCCAGCAGCATCGGGACGGATAGCAATCAGCCCCAGCATTTT
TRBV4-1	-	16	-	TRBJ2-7	CASSQARAQRSHEQYF	TGCGCCAGCAGCCAAGCCAGGGCACAACGGTCTCACGAGCAGTACTTC
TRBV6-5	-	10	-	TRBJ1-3	CASEPNTIYF	TGTGCCAGCGAGCCCAACACCATATATTTT
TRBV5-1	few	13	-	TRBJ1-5	CASSLQGNQPQHF	TGCGCCAGCAGCTTACAGGGCAATCAGCCCCAGCATTTT
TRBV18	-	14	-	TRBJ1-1	CASSPLTLNTEAFF	TGTGCCAGCTCACCCCTGACACTGAACACTGAAGCTTTCTTT
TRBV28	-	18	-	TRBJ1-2	CASSSLWTDHVLNYGYTF	TGTGCCAGCAGTTCTCTGTGGACAGACCATGTACTTAACTATGGCTACACCTTC
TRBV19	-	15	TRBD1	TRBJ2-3	CASSIAGQGERTQYF	TGTGCCAGTAGTATCGCGGGACAGGGCGAGCGAACGCAGTATTTT
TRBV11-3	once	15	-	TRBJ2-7	CASSLVRLRAYEQYF	TGTGCCAGCAGCTTAGTCCGGCTTAGAGCCTACGAGCAGTACTTC
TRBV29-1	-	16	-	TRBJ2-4	CSVRSAVGQSKNIQYF	TGCAGCGTCCGTAGCGCGGTTGGACAGTCCAAAAACATTCAGTACTTC